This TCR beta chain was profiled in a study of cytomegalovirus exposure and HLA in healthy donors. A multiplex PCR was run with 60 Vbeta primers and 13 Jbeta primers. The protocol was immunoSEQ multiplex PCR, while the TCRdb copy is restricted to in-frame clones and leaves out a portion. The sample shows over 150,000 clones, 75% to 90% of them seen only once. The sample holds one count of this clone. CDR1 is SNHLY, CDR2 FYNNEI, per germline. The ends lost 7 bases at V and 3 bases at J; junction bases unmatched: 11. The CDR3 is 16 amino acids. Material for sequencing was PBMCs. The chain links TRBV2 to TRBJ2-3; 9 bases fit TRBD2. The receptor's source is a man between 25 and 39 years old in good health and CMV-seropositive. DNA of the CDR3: TGTGCCAGCAAGAGACAGCGGGGGGTTGGGACAGATACGCAGTATTTT. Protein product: CASKRQRGVGTDTQYF.